These 32 T cell receptor beta chains were all obtained from the same sample, sequenced in a study of human T cells and chemical hapten exposure. TCRdb fed the RACE reads into MiXCR, producing one record per CDR3 protein. The repertoire holds roughly 40,000 distinct CDR3 sequences, with more than 9% as singletons. Time point noted: pre-sensitization, week 0. Treatment indicated: therapeutic diphenylcyclopropenone sensitization with weekly scalp DPC. Here the sequenced sample was whole blood, taken in connection with sensitization to the hapten diphenylcyclopropenone (DPC). The receptors were gathered from a man younger than 40 with alopecia areata. Some clones in this sample may be carry-over from other donors' samples.

This clonotype was detected many times. The chain links TRBV4-3 to TRBJ1-5; no reliable D call. The CDR3 has 16 amino acids. V was clipped by 0 bases and J by 4 bases, with 13 bases between them. Germline V gene data show CDR1 as LGHNA and CDR2 as YSLEER. CDR3: CASSQDFSQRNQPQHF. The DNA of the CDR3 is TGCGCCAGCAGCCAAGATTTTTCACAAAGGAATCAGCCCCAGCATTTT.

This clonotype was counted many times. The gene calls are TRBV7-8 and TRBJ2-3, with 10 bases aligning to TRBD2. The CDR3 loop spans 16 amino acids. Germline V lookup: CDR1 SGHVS, CDR2 FQNEAQ. The V and J ends lost 1 base and 1 base, in that order; junction bases with no gene match: 2. CDR3: CASSLVLAGGTDTQYF. The CDR3 DNA reads as TGTGCCAGCAGCTTAGTCCTAGCGGGGGGCACAGATACGCAGTATTTT. The full variable domain, with the rest looked up from reference TRBV7-8 and TRBJ2-3, is GAGVSQSPRYKVAKRGQDVALRCDPISGHVSLFWYQQALGQGPEFLTYFQNEAQLDKSGLPSDRFFAERPEGSVSTLKIQRTQQEDSAVYLCASSLVLAGGTDTQYFGPGTRLTVL.

In its sample, this clonotype was seen a few times. The chain links TRBV29-1 to TRBJ2-5, with D perhaps given as TRBD1 or TRBD2 (5 bases each). Trimming removed 3 bases from V and 5 bases from J, with 13 bases in between. This CDR3 has 13 amino acids. In germline, CDR1 is SQVTM, CDR2 ANQGSEA. CDR3 bases: TGCAGCGTTGAGACCACTAGGGGTGAGACCCAGTACTTC. It codes for CSVETTRGETQYF.

Points on this clonotype: This may come from a read error, since a much larger clone is one base off. The chain uses TRBV6-6 and TRBJ1-6; D is uncertain. The V end lost 2 bases, the J end lost 8 bases, and 4 bases lay between the germline ends. CDR1 and CDR2 from the germline V gene are MNHNY and SVGAGI (reference sequence). This CDR3 comprises 12 residues. The CDR3 reads CASSYAHSPLHF. The CDR3 DNA reads as TGTGCCAGCAGTTACGCCCATTCACCCCTCCACTTT.

The gene calls are TRBV29-1 and TRBJ1-2; tentatively, D is TRBD1 (5 bases). The V gene's germline CDR1 is SQVTM and CDR2 ANQGSEA. Trimming took off 6 bases at V and 8 bases at J, with 13 bases between the two ends. CDR3 length: 11 amino acids. The CDR3 loop is CSVGWGDGYTF. The CDR3 nucleotides read TGCAGCGTCGGCTGGGGGGACGGCTACACCTTC.

The rearrangement links TRBV7-9 to TRBJ1-6; 7 bases agree with TRBD1. In germline, CDR1 is SEHNR, CDR2 FQNEAQ (reference sequence). The CDR3 spans 15 residues. The trim removed 2 bases at V and 9 bases at J, leaving 7 bases unmatched. In nucleotides, the CDR3 is TGTGCCAGCAGCTTAAGGGACAGTATGGGTTCACCCCTCCACTTT. Its protein product is CASSLRDSMGSPLHF. The entire variable domain, with the rest obtained from reference TRBV7-9 and TRBJ1-6, is as follows: DTGVSQNPRHKITKRGQNVTFRCDPISEHNRLYWYRQTLGQGPEFLTYFQNEAQLEKSRLLSDRFSAERPKGSFSTLEIQRTEQGDSAMYLCASSLRDSMGSPLHFGNGTRLTVT.

This clonotype has a count of ten or more. V is TRBV7-6 and J is TRBJ2-1; D tentatively fits TRBD1 or TRBD2 (5 bases each). The V end lost 1 base, the J end lost 9 bases, and 13 bases lay between the germline ends. Germline V lookup: CDR1 SGHVS, CDR2 FNYEAQ. The CDR3 loop spans 14 amino acids. CDR3 bases: TGTGCCAGCAGCTTAGTGTACGGGGCAGGTGAGCAGTTCTTC. Its translation: CASSLVYGAGEQFF. Filled out from reference TRBV7-6 and TRBJ2-1, the complete variable domain reads GAGVSQSPRYKVTKRGQDVALRCDPISGHVSLYWYRQALGQGPEFLTYFNYEAQQDKSGLPNDRFSAERPEGSISTLTIQRTEQRDSAMYRCASSLVYGAGEQFFGPGTRLTVL.

This chain links TRBV20-1 with TRBJ1-6, with TRBD1 matching over 9 bases. The CDR3 is made up of 15 amino acids. Trimming at V came to 3 bases and at J to 8 bases, leaving 8 bases not matched to a gene. Germline-derived CDR1 and CDR2 are DFQATT and SNEGSKA (reference sequence). CDR3 DNA: TGCAGTGCTAGGTCCCCGGGACAGGGCCATTCACCCCTCCACTTT. It codes for CSARSPGQGHSPLHF.

This clonotype has at least ten counts. This rearrangement joins TRBV5-1 to TRBJ2-5, with D maybe TRBD1 (6 bases). Germline CDR1 and CDR2: SGHRS and YFSETQ. The CDR3 spans 11 residues. Trimming removed 6 bases at V and 3 bases at J, with 6 bases between. CDR3 region: CASNREETQYF. CDR3 nucleotides: TGCGCCAGCAACAGGGAAGAGACCCAGTACTTC.

This clonotype was found a few times. J is TRBJ1-5 and V is TRBV12-3 or TRBV12-4, with TRBD1 identical over 7 bases. The V and J ends lost 4 bases and 6 bases, in that order; junction bases with no gene match: 15. The CDR3 loop spans 17 amino acids. The CDR3 is CASSSRTGLRSFQPQHF. CDR3 coding DNA: TGTGCCAGCAGTTCACGGACAGGCCTGCGTTCGTTTCAGCCCCAGCATTTT.

This clonotype was picked up a small number of times. This chain uses TRBV9 with TRBJ2-3; D not resolved. Germline lookup yields CDR1 SGDLS and CDR2 YYNGEE. Deletions cut 2 bases from V and 2 bases from J, with 12 bases between. The CDR3 contains 15 residues. CDR3 amino acids: CASSVYGRTTDTQYF. The CDR3 bases are TGTGCCAGCAGCGTGTATGGACGGACCACAGATACGCAGTATTTT.

The rearrangement joins TRBV4-2 to TRBJ1-6; tentative D call: TRBD1 (5 bases). The germline V gene encodes CDR1 LGHNA and CDR2 YNFKEQ. CDR3 length: 15 amino acids. Trimming pared 0 bases from V and 3 bases from J, leaving 6 bases between. The CDR3 here is CASSQDRVYNSPLHF. DNA of the CDR3: TGTGCCAGCAGCCAAGACAGGGTCTATAATTCACCCCTCCACTTT.

The chain couples TRBV20-1 to TRBJ2-5; possibly TRBD1 for D (6 bases). The CDR3 covers 14 residues. With 5 bases removed from V and 2 bases from J, the gap between germline ends came to 15 bases. Per germline, CDR1 DFQATT and CDR2 SNEGSKA (reference sequence). The CDR3 region has the DNA TGCAGTGCTCCCCGCAGGGGCCCACAAGAGACCCAGTACTTC. Residues: CSAPRRGPQETQYF.

The chain employs TRBV19 and TRBJ2-1, with TRBD2 identical over 7 bases. Trimming cost V 5 bases and J 5 bases; bases outside gene matches: 6. The CDR3 totals 14 residues. Looked up from germline, CDR1 is LNHDA and CDR2 is SQIVND (reference sequence). The CDR3 coding sequence is TGTGCCAGTAGTCGGGGAGGGGATAACAATGAGCAGTTCTTC. This gives the protein CASSRGGDNNEQFF.

This clonotype was seen at least ten times. This chain links TRBV11-2 with TRBJ2-5; no clear D. Trimming shortened V by 1 base and J by 5 bases, and 17 bases separated the two germline ends. Looked up from germline, CDR1 is SGHAT and CDR2 is FQNNGV. CDR3 length: 16 residues. The CDR3 region is CASSLGGTFSSETQYF. The CDR3 region has the DNA TGTGCCAGCAGCTTAGGCGGAACTTTTTCGAGTGAGACCCAGTACTTC.

In this sample, this clonotype turned up a few times. The chain is built from TRBV7-2 and TRBJ1-5; D uncertain. The CDR3 is made up of 15 amino acids. From germline, CDR1 is SGHTA and CDR2 FQGNSA. V was cut by 8 bases and J by 3 bases, with 17 bases left in between. CDR3 in amino acids: CASRWRLGDNQPQHF. The CDR3 DNA reads as TGTGCCAGCCGCTGGAGGCTCGGGGACAATCAGCCCCAGCATTTT.

The chain is built from TRBV10-3 and TRBJ2-5; 8 bases are a match to TRBD1. V gave up 1 base and J gave up 1 base; unmatched junction bases: 2. This CDR3 contains 15 residues. The germline V gene encodes CDR1 ENHRY and CDR2 SYGVKD. In nucleotides, the CDR3 is TGTGCCATCAGTGAGTACGGGACAGGCCAAGAGACCCAGTACTTC. The encoded protein is CAISEYGTGQETQYF.

This clonotype has at least ten counts. V and J are TRBV4-2 and TRBJ2-7; 7 bases map to TRBD1. The trim removed 4 bases at V and 2 bases at J, leaving 5 bases unmatched. Per germline, CDR1 LGHNA and CDR2 YNFKEQ. The CDR3 runs 14 residues. CDR3 in amino acids: CASSPSGTAYEQYF. As DNA, the CDR3 is TGTGCCAGCAGCCCATCCGGGACAGCCTACGAGCAGTACTTC.

This clonotype was detected ten times or more. This rearrangement joins TRBV5-1 to TRBJ2-5; 9 nucleotides agree with TRBD2. Germline V gives CDR1 SGHRS, CDR2 YFSETQ. The junction had 2 bases not matched to a gene; V was cut back by 4 bases and J by 7 bases. This CDR3 has 12 residues. The CDR3 loop reads CASSETSGTQYF. CDR3 bases: TGCGCCAGCAGCGAGACTAGCGGGACCCAGTACTTC.

This clonotype was seen at least ten times. This chain connects TRBV7-8 to TRBJ1-1, with no clear D. Germline CDR1 reads SGHVS; CDR2 reads FQNEAQ. This CDR3 has 11 amino acids. Trimming left V 5 bases short and J 8 bases short, with 9 bases between. The DNA of the CDR3 is TGTGCCAGCAGCCCAAAAGTGGAAGCTTTCTTT. Its protein product is CASSPKVEAFF. The entire variable domain, with the rest obtained from reference TRBV7-8 and TRBJ1-1, is as follows: GAGVSQSPRYKVAKRGQDVALRCDPISGHVSLFWYQQALGQGPEFLTYFQNEAQLDKSGLPSDRFFAERPEGSVSTLKIQRTQQEDSAVYLCASSPKVEAFFGQGTRLTVV.

The chain has TRBV12-3 or TRBV12-4 and TRBJ1-1, with D possibly TRBD1 on 5 matching bases. The CDR3 sequence is 13 residues long. V shed 5 bases and J shed 4 bases, with 11 bases lying between them. The CDR3 region has the DNA TGTGCCAGCAGTCCGCGGGGGGGCACTGAAGCTTTCTTT. Its protein product is CASSPRGGTEAFF.

This clonotype was counted between two and nine times. The V and J genes are TRBV11-2 and TRBJ2-5; no firm D call. The germline CDR1 and CDR2 sequences are SGHAT and FQNNGV. This CDR3 comprises 15 residues. V lost 3 bases and J 5 bases, leaving 16 bases between the germline ends. The CDR3 protein is CASSFGTPRGETQYF. CDR3 sequence (DNA): TGTGCCAGCAGCTTTGGAACTCCGCGAGGCGAGACCCAGTACTTC.

The V and J genes are TRBV25-1 and TRBJ2-5; D gene unclear. Trimming cost V 4 bases and J 5 bases, with 8 bases left between them. CDR1 and CDR2 (germline): MGHDK, SYGVNS. CDR3 size: 12 residues. The CDR3 DNA reads TGTGCCAGCAGTGTGGGCTGGGAGACCCAGTACTTC. It yields the protein CASSVGWETQYF.

This clonotype was counted many times. The rearrangement joins TRBV6-5 to TRBJ2-2; no clear D. The germline gives CDR1 MNHEY, CDR2 SVGAGI. There are 13 residues in the CDR3. The V end was cut by 2 bases, the J end by 3 bases, with 4 bases between. This chain's CDR3 is CASSYVHTGELFF. The CDR3 DNA is TGTGCCAGCAGTTACGTGCACACCGGGGAGCTGTTTTTT.

There are many counts of this clonotype. The chain carries TRBV11-2 and TRBJ2-3; D perhaps matches TRBD1 (6 bases). Germline lookup yields CDR1 SGHAT and CDR2 FQNNGV. The CDR3 consists of 15 residues. Deletions cut 2 bases from V and 2 bases from J, with 11 bases between. In nucleotides, the CDR3 is TGTGCCAGCAGCTTATGGCAGGGGCCCACAGATACGCAGTATTTT. It translates to CASSLWQGPTDTQYF. The whole variable domain, filled in from reference TRBV11-2 and TRBJ2-3, reads EAGVAQSPRYKIIEKRQSVAFWCNPISGHATLYWYQQILGQGPKLLIQFQNNGVVDDSQLPKDRFSAERLKGVDSTLKIQPAKLEDSAVYLCASSLWQGPTDTQYFGPGTRLTVL.

V is TRBV11-2 and J is TRBJ1-3, with TRBD1 matching over 7 bases. The V gene's germline CDR1 is SGHAT and CDR2 FQNNGV. The CDR3 spans 16 residues. V shed 2 bases and J 0 bases; nucleotides not matched to a gene: 4. This CDR3 reads CASSLLTGSSGNTIYF. The CDR3, as DNA: TGTGCCAGCAGCTTACTGACAGGGAGCTCTGGAAACACCATATATTTT.

This chain links TRBV28 with TRBJ2-1; maybe TRBD2 (6 bases). This CDR3 spans 12 amino acids. The V gene's germline CDR1 is MDHEN and CDR2 SYDVKM. Deletions cut 7 bases from V and 4 bases from J, with 8 bases between. DNA for the CDR3: TGTGCCAGCACCGGGGGATACAATGAGCAGTTCTTC. The encoded protein is CASTGGYNEQFF.

This clonotype was observed a few times. The chain couples TRBV27 to TRBJ2-5; D is uncertain. V dropped 8 bases and J dropped 0 bases, with 13 bases sitting between them. Germline assignment: CDR1 MNHEY and CDR2 SMNVEV (reference sequence). This CDR3 is 14 amino acids long. DNA for the CDR3: TGTGCCAGCGCAATGACCGGGTACCAAGAGACCCAGTACTTC. Translated, it gives CASAMTGYQETQYF.

The rearrangement joins TRBV6-2 or TRBV6-3 to TRBJ2-7, with 8 bases fitting TRBD2. Trimming at V came to 6 bases and at J to 4 bases, leaving 17 bases not matched to a gene. This CDR3 contains 17 residues. Looked up from germline, CDR1 is MNHEY and CDR2 is SVGEGT. The CDR3 loop reads CASSPLAGTLRPYEQYV. The CDR3 nucleotides read TGTGCCAGCAGCCCCTTAGCGGGAACCCTACGCCCTTACGAGCAGTACGTC.

The chain is built from TRBV7-3 and TRBJ2-3; a weak D match, TRBD2 (6 bases). This CDR3 has 15 amino acids. Germline V gene lookup returns CDR1 SGHTA and CDR2 FQGTGA. The ends were cut back, 5 bases at V and 4 bases at J, with 16 bases in the middle. In nucleotides, the CDR3 is TGTGCCAGCAGCCAGTTCGGGAGTGCCCCAGATACGCAGTATTTT. It yields the protein CASSQFGSAPDTQYF.

The chain has TRBV7-2 and TRBJ2-1; TRBD2 aligns across 9 bases. Germline-derived CDR1 and CDR2 are SGHTA and FQGNSA. With V trimmed by 2 bases and J by 6 bases, 8 bases remained unmatched. This CDR3 comprises 16 residues. The CDR3 sequence: CASSLKSRREGNEQFF. The DNA of the CDR3 is TGTGCCAGCAGCTTAAAATCTCGGCGGGAGGGCAATGAGCAGTTCTTC.

The chain combines TRBV7-2 with TRBJ2-1; D is unclear. V shed 3 bases and J shed 7 bases, with 22 bases lying between them. The CDR3 has 17 residues. In germline, CDR1 is SGHTA, CDR2 FQGNSA. The CDR3 region has the DNA TGTGCCAGCAGCTTTAGACCCAGACAAACGGTGGGGAATGAGCAGTTCTTC. This sequence encodes CASSFRPRQTVGNEQFF.